Below are 23 T cell receptor beta chains sequenced from a single sample in a study of T-cell memory formation after mild COVID-19. From the 5' RACE reads, TCRdb called clonotypes with MiXCR, one entry per CDR3 protein. The sample contains around 200,000 distinct CDR3 sequences, roughly 10% of which appear only once. The sample comprised PBMCs or a T cell subset sorted from them (not recorded which). The receptors stem from a man between 18 and 35 years old who had mild COVID-19 (a few samples of this study predate the infection). Cell type and time point are not known.

The rearrangement uses TRBV12-3 or TRBV12-4 and TRBJ1-1; D ambiguous. V was trimmed by 3 bases and J by 7 bases, leaving 6 bases between them. The length of the CDR3 is 11 residues. The chain's CDR3 is CASSLGIEAFF. CDR3 in DNA: TGTGCCAGCAGTTTGGGTATTGAAGCTTTCTTT.

This clonotype showed up many times. The chain combines TRBV3-1 with TRBJ1-4; D is unclear. Germline V gives CDR1 LGHDT, CDR2 YNNKEL (reference sequence). The V and J ends lost 0 bases and 8 bases respectively, with 4 bases between them. CDR3 length: 12 residues. CDR3 in DNA: TGTGCCAGCAGCCAAGAAGGGGAAAAACTGTTTTTT. Its protein product is CASSQEGEKLFF.

In its sample, this clonotype was seen a few times. The V gene is TRBV5-6, the J gene TRBJ2-5; TRBD1 is a possible D gene (6 bases). The CDR3 spans 15 residues. CDR1 and CDR2 (germline): SGHDT, YYEEEE. V was shortened by 1 base and J by 7 bases, with 17 bases between the two germline ends. The CDR3 spells CASSLWGRGFGTQYF. The CDR3 DNA reads as TGTGCCAGCAGCTTGTGGGGGCGCGGGTTCGGGACCCAGTACTTC.

The V and J genes are TRBV5-1 and TRBJ2-1; no clear D gene. The V end lost 7 bases, the J end lost 7 bases, and 18 bases lay between the germline ends. Germline V gene sequence: CDR1 SGHRS, CDR2 YFSETQ. This CDR3 comprises 14 residues. CDR3 sequence reads: CASGWFDPRNEQFF. CDR3 nucleotides: TGCGCCAGCGGCTGGTTTGACCCCCGGAATGAGCAGTTCTTC.

V gene TRBV12-3 or TRBV12-4 combines with J gene TRBJ2-2; 8 nucleotides agree with TRBD1. V shed 4 bases, J shed 1 base, and the junction held 2 bases outside the gene matches. The CDR3 sequence is 15 residues long. The CDR3 nucleotides read TGTGCCAGCAGTTCGGACAGGGTGAACACCGGGGAGCTGTTTTTT. Amino acids: CASSSDRVNTGELFF.

This clonotype turned up a few times. In DNA, the CDR3 is TGCGCCAGCAGCTTGCGTGGACAGGGGGCCGGGTACGAGCAGTACTTC. Its protein is CASSLRGQGAGYEQYF. The V gene is TRBV5-1, the J gene TRBJ2-7; 11 bases map to TRBD1. In germline, CDR1 is SGHRS, CDR2 YFSETQ. This CDR3 contains 16 residues. J lost 4 bases, V lost 1 base, and 7 bases had no gene match.

This rearrangement joins TRBV2 to TRBJ2-7; TRBD2 might be the D (6 bases). Trimming left V 8 bases short and J 2 bases short, with 10 bases between. CDR1 and CDR2 (germline): SNHLY, FYNNEI. This CDR3 is 12 amino acids long. The CDR3 spells CASRDFPYEQYF. The CDR3 bases are TGTGCCAGCCGGGACTTCCCCTACGAGCAGTACTTC.

This clonotype was observed a few times. The chain recombines TRBV23-1 with TRBJ1-6; a possible D gene is TRBD1 (6 bases). TRBV23-1 is assigned to the ORF class and has an uncertain function. The CDR3 extends over 14 amino acids. The CDR3, as DNA: TGCGCGGGGGGGCGGACTCTTAATAATTCACCCCTCCACTTT. Its translation is CAGGRTLNNSPLHF.

CDR3 in DNA: TGTGCCAGCAGCGTATCCGGGACAGGGAACAATGAGCAGTTCTTC. It specifies CASSVSGTGNNEQFF. The chain recombines TRBV7-3 with TRBJ2-1; 9 bases fit TRBD1. Per the germline V gene, CDR1 is SGHTA and CDR2 is FQGTGA. The CDR3 is made up of 15 amino acids. After removal of 5 bases from V and 5 bases from J, the junction contained 7 bases not matched to a gene.

This chain links TRBV11-2 with TRBJ2-5, with 8 bases that match TRBD1. The J segment lost 5 bases and the V segment lost 5 bases, leaving 7 bases of the junction unmatched. Looked up from germline, CDR1 is SGHAT and CDR2 is FQNNGV. The CDR3 extends over 14 amino acids. The CDR3 sequence: CASSPRQGSETQYF. The CDR3 DNA is TGTGCCAGCAGCCCACGACAGGGGTCGGAGACCCAGTACTTC.

In its sample, this clonotype was seen many times. The chain has TRBV5-1 and TRBJ2-7, with a tentative D call TRBD1 (6 bases). Trimming removed 4 bases at V and 0 bases at J, with 14 bases between. Germline loops: CDR1 SGHRS, CDR2 YFSETQ. The CDR3 totals 15 residues. The CDR3 DNA sequence: TGCGCCAGCAGCCTGGGGGCAGGGGCCTCCTACGAGCAGTACTTC. Encoded protein: CASSLGAGASYEQYF.

The chain joins TRBV9 to TRBJ1-3, with D possibly matching TRBD1 (6 bases). Trimming took off 6 bases at V and 0 bases at J, with 13 bases between the two ends. The germline gives CDR1 SGDLS, CDR2 YYNGEE. The length of the CDR3 is 15 residues. The CDR3: CASNKGENSGNTIYF. DNA of the CDR3: TGTGCCAGCAACAAGGGGGAAAACTCTGGAAACACCATATATTTT.

This clonotype was seen at least ten times. This sequence joins TRBV5-1 and TRBJ2-5; D remains unclear. V shed 0 bases and J shed 5 bases, with 11 bases lying between them. The CDR3 has 14 residues. Germline CDR1 and CDR2: SGHRS and YFSETQ. CDR3 in amino acids: CASSLGFGRETQYF. The CDR3 nucleotides read TGCGCCAGCAGCTTGGGCTTCGGAAGGGAGACCCAGTACTTC.

This clonotype occurred many times. The genes are TRBV5-5 and TRBJ1-5; a possible D gene is TRBD1 (5 bases). CDR3 size: 15 residues. Germline CDR1 is SGHKS and CDR2 is YYEKEE (reference sequence). The V gene lost 4 bases and the J gene lost 4 bases, with 15 bases spanning the gap. The DNA of the CDR3 is TGTGCCAGCAGCGTCGGGGCAGCCGCGAATCAGCCCCAGCATTTT. As protein: CASSVGAAANQPQHF.

This clonotype was detected a few times. The chain joins TRBV6-5 to TRBJ2-3; a weak D match, TRBD2 (6 bases). This CDR3 has 16 amino acids. Trimming pared 3 bases from V and 2 bases from J, leaving 15 bases between. The germline V gene has CDR1 MNHEY and CDR2 SVGAGI. CDR3 protein: CASSYRTGGNTDTQYF. The CDR3 region has the DNA TGTGCCAGCAGTTATCGAACCGGGGGAAACACAGATACGCAGTATTTT.

This chain connects TRBV24-1 to TRBJ2-5, with D possibly matching TRBD1 (5 bases). Deletions cut 4 bases from V and 2 bases from J, with 10 bases between. From germline, CDR1 is KGHDR and CDR2 SFDVKD. This CDR3 region has 14 residues. CDR3 sequence: CATSDRTLQETQYF. The CDR3 coding sequence is TGTGCCACCAGTGACCGGACACTACAAGAGACCCAGTACTTC.

This clonotype was found many times. The genes are TRBV12-3 or TRBV12-4 and TRBJ2-1, with D possibly being TRBD2 (5 bases). The V and J ends lost 7 bases and 8 bases respectively, with 12 bases between them. The CDR3 has 12 residues. DNA of the CDR3: TGTGCCAGCAACCGTGGGAGCGATGAGCAGTTCTTC. Translating gives CASNRGSDEQFF.

The chain has TRBV24-1 and TRBJ2-1, with 12 positions matching TRBD2. The CDR3 contains 15 residues. The germline CDR1 and CDR2 sequences are KGHDR and SFDVKD. The junction had 6 bases not matched to a gene; V was cut back by 3 bases and J by 10 bases. The CDR3 sequence: CATSDPTSGGIEQFF. DNA of the CDR3: TGTGCCACCAGTGATCCGACTAGCGGGGGCATCGAGCAGTTCTTC.

The genes are TRBV6-5 and TRBJ1-2; maybe TRBD1 (5 bases). The length of the CDR3 is 14 residues. Trimming left V 6 bases short and J 4 bases short, with 15 bases between. Germline CDR1 MNHEY, CDR2 SVGAGI. The CDR3 coding sequence is TGTGCCAGCAGACTATCGGGACTGACCTATGGCTACACCTTC. Residues: CASRLSGLTYGYTF.

The V gene is TRBV6-6, the J gene TRBJ2-6; D call uncertain. V gave up 5 bases and J gave up 2 bases, with 4 bases separating them. Germline V CDR1 and CDR2: MNHNY, SVGAGI (reference sequence). This CDR3 has 13 residues. CDR3 in DNA: TGTGCCAGCAGTGGTCCTGGGGCCAACGTCCTGACTTTC. Protein product: CASSGPGANVLTF.

The chain combines TRBV6-2 or TRBV6-3 with TRBJ2-1; 7 nucleotides match TRBD2. The CDR3 runs to 11 residues. J gave up 9 bases and V 6 bases, and 2 bases lay outside the gene matches. From germline, CDR1 is MNHEY and CDR2 SVGEGT. The CDR3 sequence: CASRGGVEQFF. For the CDR3, the DNA is TGTGCCAGCAGGGGAGGGGTTGAGCAGTTCTTC.

A few counts support this clonotype. The rearrangement uses TRBV7-6 and TRBJ1-2, with D possibly being TRBD1 (6 bases). The CDR3 loop spans 17 amino acids. Trimming took off 1 base at V and 7 bases at J, with 22 bases between the two ends. Per the germline V gene, CDR1 is SGHVS and CDR2 is FNYEAQ. CDR3 region: CASSLGGARRPRGGYTF. The CDR3 DNA follows: TGTGCCAGCAGCTTAGGGGGGGCTCGACGGCCCCGGGGTGGCTACACCTTC.

The table lists this clonotype with a few counts. J is TRBJ2-5 and V is TRBV24-1; D is perhaps TRBD1 (6 bases). This CDR3 comprises 15 residues. Germline V lookup: CDR1 KGHDR, CDR2 SFDVKD. V was pared by 4 bases and J by 1 base, with 12 bases between. The CDR3 here is CATSDQQGLQETQYF. The CDR3 nucleotides are TGTGCCACCAGTGACCAACAGGGCCTCCAAGAGACCCAGTACTTC.